The clone carrying this T cell receptor (beta chain) occurred many times. The sample carries other DNA sequences with the same CDR3. The data stem from a study of metastatic and nonmetastatic thyroid tumors. The length of the CDR3 is 16 residues. V dropped 0 bases and J dropped 0 bases, with 9 bases sitting between them. All patients reached thyroid surgery having received no treatment beforehand. TCRdb called clones again from the PCR reads with MiXCR. The sample has over 65,000 clones, roughly an eighth seen once. The gene calls are TRBV12-3 or TRBV12-4 and TRBJ2-1, with D possibly matching TRBD2 (6 bases). Sequencing was carried out using tumor tissue. This sequence was found in a female donor with papillary thyroid cancer or a benign thyroid nodule (not recorded which). Some clones in this sample may be carry-over from other donors' samples. This chain's CDR3 is CASSLAGGPSYNEQFF. The CDR3 DNA sequence: TGTGCCAGCAGTTTAGCGGGAGGCCCCTCCTACAATGAGCAGTTCTTC.